This T cell receptor (beta chain) was sequenced in a study of cytomegalovirus exposure and HLA in healthy donors. The V gene end was trimmed by 7 bases and the J gene end by 5 bases; junction bases not matched to a gene: 10. CDR1 and CDR2 from the germline V gene are MNHEY and SVGAGI. CDR3 size: 15 residues. On this clone: The antigen is undetermined.

General study results and limits: Whilst most TCR sequences proved rare, a subset of public TCRs occurred across many donors. The study recorded 164 TCR beta chains that were cytomegalovirus-associated.

The method was immunoSEQ multiplex PCR; TCRdb's version includes in-frame clones alone and lacks a portion of them. Among approximately 300,000 clones listed, roughly nine tenths were seen once. This rearrangement joins TRBV6-5 to TRBJ2-7; 11 bases align to TRBD1. The sample taken for sequencing was PBMCs. The origin of this receptor is a woman aged 25-40 years in good health and CMV-seropositive. The CDR3 spells CASKGSWTGGHEQYF. CDR3 nucleotides: TGTGCCAGCAAGGGTTCTTGGACAGGGGGCCACGAGCAGTACTTC.